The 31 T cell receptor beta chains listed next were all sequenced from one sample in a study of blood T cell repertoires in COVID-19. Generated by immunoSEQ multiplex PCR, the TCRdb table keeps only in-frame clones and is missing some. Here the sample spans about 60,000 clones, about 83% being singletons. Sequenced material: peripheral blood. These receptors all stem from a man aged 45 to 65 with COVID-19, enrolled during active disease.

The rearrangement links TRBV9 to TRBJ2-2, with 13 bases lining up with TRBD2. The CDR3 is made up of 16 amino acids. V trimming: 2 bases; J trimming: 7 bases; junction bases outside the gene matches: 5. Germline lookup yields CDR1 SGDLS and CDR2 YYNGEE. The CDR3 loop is CASSVGLAGADGELFF. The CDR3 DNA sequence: TGTGCCAGCAGCGTTGGACTAGCGGGAGCTGACGGGGAGCTGTTTTTT.

The CDR3, as DNA: TGTGCCAGCAGTTCGATCAGACAGGGAACCTACGAGCAGTACTTC. It is translated as CASSSIRQGTYEQYF. V and J are TRBV28 and TRBJ2-7, with 7 bases identical to TRBD1. The CDR3 covers 15 residues. Germline values: CDR1 MDHEN, CDR2 SYDVKM. V trimming: 4 bases; J trimming: 2 bases; junction bases outside the gene matches: 8.

The CDR3 sequence: CASSQELPGLADEQFF. The CDR3 DNA follows: TGTGCCAGCAGCCAAGAGCTCCCCGGGTTAGCGGATGAGCAGTTCTTC. The chain employs TRBV3-1 (or the pseudogene TRBV3-2) and TRBJ2-1; perhaps TRBD2 as D (6 bases). This CDR3 spans 16 amino acids. V gave up 0 bases and J gave up 8 bases, with 17 bases separating them. The germline gives CDR1 LGHDT, CDR2 YNNKEL (reference sequence).

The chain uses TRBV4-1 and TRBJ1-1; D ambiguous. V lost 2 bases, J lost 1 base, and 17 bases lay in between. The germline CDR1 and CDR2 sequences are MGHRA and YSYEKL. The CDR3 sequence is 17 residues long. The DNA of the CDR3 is TGCGCCAGCAGCCAAATCGTGACTGTCCGAGGGAACACTGAAGCTTTCTTT. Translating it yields CASSQIVTVRGNTEAFF.

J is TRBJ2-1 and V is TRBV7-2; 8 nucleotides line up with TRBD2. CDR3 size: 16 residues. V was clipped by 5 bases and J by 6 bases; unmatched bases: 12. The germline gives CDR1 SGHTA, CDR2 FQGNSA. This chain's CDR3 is CASSHPKRERTNEQFF. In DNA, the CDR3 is TGTGCCAGCAGCCATCCTAAGCGGGAGAGGACCAATGAGCAGTTCTTC.

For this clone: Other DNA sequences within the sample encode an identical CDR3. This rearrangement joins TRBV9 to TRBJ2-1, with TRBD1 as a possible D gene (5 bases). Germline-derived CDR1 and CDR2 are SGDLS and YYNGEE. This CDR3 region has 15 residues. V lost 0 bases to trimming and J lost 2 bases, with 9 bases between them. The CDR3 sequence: CASSVEGATYNEQFF. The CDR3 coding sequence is TGTGCCAGCAGCGTAGAAGGGGCTACCTACAATGAGCAGTTCTTC.

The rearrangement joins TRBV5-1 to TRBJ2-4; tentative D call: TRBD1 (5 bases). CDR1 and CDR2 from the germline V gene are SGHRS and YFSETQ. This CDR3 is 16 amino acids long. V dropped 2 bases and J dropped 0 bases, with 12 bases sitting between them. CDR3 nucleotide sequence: TGCGCCAGCAGCTTACCAGGGCTACTAGCCAAAAACATTCAGTACTTC. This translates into CASSLPGLLAKNIQYF.

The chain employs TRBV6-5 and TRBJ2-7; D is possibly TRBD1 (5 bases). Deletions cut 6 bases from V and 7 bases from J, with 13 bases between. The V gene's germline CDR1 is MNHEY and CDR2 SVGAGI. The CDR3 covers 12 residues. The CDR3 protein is CASSPLGEEQYF. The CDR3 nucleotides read TGTGCCAGCAGCCCCCTAGGGGAAGAGCAGTACTTC.

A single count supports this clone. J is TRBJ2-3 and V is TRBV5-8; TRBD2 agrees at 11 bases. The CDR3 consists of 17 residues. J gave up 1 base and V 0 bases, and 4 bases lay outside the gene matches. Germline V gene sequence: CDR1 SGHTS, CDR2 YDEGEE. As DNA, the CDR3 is TGTGCCAGCAGCTTGGCCTCGACTAGCGGGGGCACAGATACGCAGTATTTT. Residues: CASSLASTSGGTDTQYF. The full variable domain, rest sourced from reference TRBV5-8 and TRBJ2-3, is EAGVTQSPTHLIKTRGQQATLRCSPISGHTSVYWYQQALGLGLQFLLWYDEGEERNRGNFPPRFSGRQFPNYSSELNVNALELEDSALYLCASSLASTSGGTDTQYFGPGTRLTVL.

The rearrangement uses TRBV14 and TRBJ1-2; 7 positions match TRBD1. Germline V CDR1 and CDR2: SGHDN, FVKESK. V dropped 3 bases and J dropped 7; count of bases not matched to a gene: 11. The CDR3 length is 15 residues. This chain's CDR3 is CASSHGTALSGGYTF. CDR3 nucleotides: TGTGCCAGCAGCCACGGGACAGCCCTTTCCGGTGGCTACACCTTC.

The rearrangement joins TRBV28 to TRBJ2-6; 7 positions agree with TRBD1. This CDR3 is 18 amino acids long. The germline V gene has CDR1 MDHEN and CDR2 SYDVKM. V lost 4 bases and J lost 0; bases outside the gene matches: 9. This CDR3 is CASSSTGRPLSGANVLTF. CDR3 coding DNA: TGTGCCAGCAGTTCGACAGGGCGTCCCCTCTCTGGGGCCAACGTCCTGACTTTC. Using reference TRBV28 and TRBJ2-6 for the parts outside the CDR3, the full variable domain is DVKVTQSSRYLVKRTGEKVFLECVQDMDHENMFWYRQDPGLGLRLIYFSYDVKMKEKGDIPEGYSVSREKKERFSLILESASTNQTSMYLCASSSTGRPLSGANVLTFGAGSRLTVL.

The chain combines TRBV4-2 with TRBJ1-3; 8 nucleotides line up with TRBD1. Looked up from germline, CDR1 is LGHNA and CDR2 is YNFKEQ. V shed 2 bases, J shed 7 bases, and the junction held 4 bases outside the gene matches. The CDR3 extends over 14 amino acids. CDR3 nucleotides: TGTGCCAGCAGCCAAAGGACAGGGTCCAACACCATATATTTT. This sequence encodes CASSQRTGSNTIYF.

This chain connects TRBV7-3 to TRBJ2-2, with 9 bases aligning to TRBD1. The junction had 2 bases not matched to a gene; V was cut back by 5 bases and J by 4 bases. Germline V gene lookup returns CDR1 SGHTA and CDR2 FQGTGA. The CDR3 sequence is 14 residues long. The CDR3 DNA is TGTGCCAGCAGCGAACAGGGGGCCACCGGGGAGCTGTTTTTT. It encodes CASSEQGATGELFF.

The CDR3 spells CASSKGLAGNYNEQFF. CDR3 coding DNA: TGTGCCAGTAGTAAGGGACTAGCGGGGAACTACAATGAGCAGTTCTTC. This sequence joins TRBV19 and TRBJ2-1; 13 positions agree with TRBD2. The V gene's germline CDR1 is LNHDA and CDR2 SQIVND (reference sequence). CDR3 size: 16 residues. Unmatched junction bases numbered 3, after V lost 4 bases and J lost 3 bases.

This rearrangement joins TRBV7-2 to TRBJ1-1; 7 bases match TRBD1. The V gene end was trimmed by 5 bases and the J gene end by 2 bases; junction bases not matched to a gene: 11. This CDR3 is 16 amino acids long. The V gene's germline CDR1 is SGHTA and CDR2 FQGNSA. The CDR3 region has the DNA TGTGCCAGCAGCCCGGGACAGTCTTTGGGAAACACTGAAGCTTTCTTT. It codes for CASSPGQSLGNTEAFF.

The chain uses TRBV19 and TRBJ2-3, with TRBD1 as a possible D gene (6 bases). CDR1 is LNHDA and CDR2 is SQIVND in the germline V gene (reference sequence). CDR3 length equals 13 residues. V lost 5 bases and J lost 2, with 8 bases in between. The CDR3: CASSDRNTDTQYF. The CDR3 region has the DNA TGTGCCAGTAGTGACAGGAACACAGATACGCAGTATTTT.

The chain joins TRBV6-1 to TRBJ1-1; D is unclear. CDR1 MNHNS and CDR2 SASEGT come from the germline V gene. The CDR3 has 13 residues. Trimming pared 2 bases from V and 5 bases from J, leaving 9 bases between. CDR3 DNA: TGTGCCAGCAGTGAAAACGGTGGTACTGAAGCTTTCTTT. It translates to CASSENGGTEAFF.

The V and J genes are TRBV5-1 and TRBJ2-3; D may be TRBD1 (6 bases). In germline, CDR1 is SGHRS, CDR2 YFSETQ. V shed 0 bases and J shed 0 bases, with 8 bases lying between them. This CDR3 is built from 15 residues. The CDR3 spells CASSLDGTSTDTQYF. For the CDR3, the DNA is TGCGCCAGCAGCTTGGACGGGACAAGCACAGATACGCAGTATTTT.

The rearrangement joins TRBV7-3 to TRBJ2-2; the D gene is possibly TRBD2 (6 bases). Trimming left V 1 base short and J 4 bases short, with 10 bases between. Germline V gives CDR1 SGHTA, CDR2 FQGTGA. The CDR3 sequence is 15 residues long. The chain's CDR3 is CASSLIAGTTGELFF. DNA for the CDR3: TGTGCCAGCAGCTTAATCGCGGGGACCACCGGGGAGCTGTTTTTT.

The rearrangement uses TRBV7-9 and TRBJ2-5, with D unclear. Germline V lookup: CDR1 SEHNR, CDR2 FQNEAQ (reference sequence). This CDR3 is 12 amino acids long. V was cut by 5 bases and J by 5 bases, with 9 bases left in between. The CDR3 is CASSPFRETQYF. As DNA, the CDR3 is TGTGCCAGCAGCCCCTTCCGGGAGACCCAGTACTTC. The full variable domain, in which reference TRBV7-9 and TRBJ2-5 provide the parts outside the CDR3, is DTGVSQNPRHKITKRGQNVTFRCDPISEHNRLYWYRQTLGQGPEFLTYFQNEAQLEKSRLLSDRFSAERPKGSFSTLEIQRTEQGDSAMYLCASSPFRETQYFGPGTRLLVL.

Written as DNA, the CDR3 is TGTGCCTGGAGTGTACAGGAGGGGTTTAATTCACCCCTCCACTTT. Its translation is CAWSVQEGFNSPLHF. The V and J genes are TRBV30 and TRBJ1-6; perhaps TRBD1 as D (5 bases). The CDR3 is 15 residues long. V shed 0 bases and J shed 6 bases, with 12 bases lying between them. The V gene's germline CDR1 is GTSNPN and CDR2 SVGIG (reference sequence).

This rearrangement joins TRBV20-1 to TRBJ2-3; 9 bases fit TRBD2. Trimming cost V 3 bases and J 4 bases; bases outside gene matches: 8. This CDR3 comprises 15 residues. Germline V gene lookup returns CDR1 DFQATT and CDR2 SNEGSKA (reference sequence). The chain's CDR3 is CSASIAGGRSDTQYF. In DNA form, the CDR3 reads TGCAGTGCTAGTATCGCGGGAGGGCGTTCAGATACGCAGTATTTT.

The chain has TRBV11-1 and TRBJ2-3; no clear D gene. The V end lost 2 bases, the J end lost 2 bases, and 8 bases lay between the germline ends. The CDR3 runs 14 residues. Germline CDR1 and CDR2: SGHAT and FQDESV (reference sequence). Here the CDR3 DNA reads TGTGCCAGCAGCTTACTGGCAAACACAGATACGCAGTATTTT. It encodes CASSLLANTDTQYF. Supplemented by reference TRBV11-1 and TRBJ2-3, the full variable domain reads EAEVAQSPRYKITEKSQAVAFWCDPISGHATLYWYRQILGQGPELLVQFQDESVVDDSQLPKDRFSAERLKGVDSTLKIQPAELGDSAMYLCASSLLANTDTQYFGPGTRLTVL.

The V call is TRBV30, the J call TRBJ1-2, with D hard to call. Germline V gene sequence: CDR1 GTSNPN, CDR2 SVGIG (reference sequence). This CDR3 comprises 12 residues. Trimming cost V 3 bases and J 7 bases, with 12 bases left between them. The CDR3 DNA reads TGTGCCTGGAGCGAGCGGGTAGCTGGCTACACCTTC. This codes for CAWSERVAGYTF.

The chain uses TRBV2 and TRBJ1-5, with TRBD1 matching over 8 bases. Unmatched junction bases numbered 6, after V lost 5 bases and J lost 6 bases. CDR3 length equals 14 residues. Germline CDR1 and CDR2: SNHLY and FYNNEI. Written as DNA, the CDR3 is TGTGCCAGCAGTTTCGGACAGGGCAGTCAGCCCCAGCATTTT. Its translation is CASSFGQGSQPQHF.

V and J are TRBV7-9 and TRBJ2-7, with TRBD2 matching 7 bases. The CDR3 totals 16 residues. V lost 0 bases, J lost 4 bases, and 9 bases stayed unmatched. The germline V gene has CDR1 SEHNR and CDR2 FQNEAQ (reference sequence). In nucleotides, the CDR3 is TGTGCCAGCAGCTTAGCTGGGCTAGCGGAAATATACGAGCAGTACTTC. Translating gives CASSLAGLAEIYEQYF.

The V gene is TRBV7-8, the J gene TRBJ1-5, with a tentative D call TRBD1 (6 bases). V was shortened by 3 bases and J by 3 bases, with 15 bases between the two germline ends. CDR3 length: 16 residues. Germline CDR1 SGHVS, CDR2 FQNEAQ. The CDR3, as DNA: TGTGCCAGCAGCTTGGGGGGGACACGACCCAATCAGCCCCAGCATTTT. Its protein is CASSLGGTRPNQPQHF. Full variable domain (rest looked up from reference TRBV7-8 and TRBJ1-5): GAGVSQSPRYKVAKRGQDVALRCDPISGHVSLFWYQQALGQGPEFLTYFQNEAQLDKSGLPSDRFFAERPEGSVSTLKIQRTQQEDSAVYLCASSLGGTRPNQPQHFGDGTRLSIL.

CDR3 sequence reads: CAWSVYRDKFF. CDR3 sequence (DNA): TGTGCCTGGAGTGTCTATAGAGATAAGTTCTTC. V gene TRBV30 combines with J gene TRBJ2-1, with D hard to call. The germline V gene has CDR1 GTSNPN and CDR2 SVGIG (reference sequence). The CDR3 has 11 residues. The V and J ends lost 0 bases and 14 bases respectively, with 11 bases between them.

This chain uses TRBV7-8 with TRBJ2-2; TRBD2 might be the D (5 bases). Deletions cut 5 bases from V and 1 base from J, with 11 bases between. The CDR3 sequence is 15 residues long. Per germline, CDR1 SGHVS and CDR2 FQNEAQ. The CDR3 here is CASSPPGMNTGELFF. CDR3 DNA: TGTGCCAGCAGCCCCCCCGGGATGAACACCGGGGAGCTGTTTTTT. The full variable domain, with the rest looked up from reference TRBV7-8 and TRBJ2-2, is GAGVSQSPRYKVAKRGQDVALRCDPISGHVSLFWYQQALGQGPEFLTYFQNEAQLDKSGLPSDRFFAERPEGSVSTLKIQRTQQEDSAVYLCASSPPGMNTGELFFGEGSRLTVL.

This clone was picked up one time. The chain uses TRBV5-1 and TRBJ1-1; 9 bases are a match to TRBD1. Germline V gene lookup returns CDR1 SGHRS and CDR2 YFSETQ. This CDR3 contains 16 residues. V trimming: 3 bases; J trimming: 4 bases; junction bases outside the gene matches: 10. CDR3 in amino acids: CASSSVPGQGGTEAFF. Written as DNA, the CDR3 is TGCGCCAGCAGCTCCGTCCCGGGACAGGGTGGCACTGAAGCTTTCTTT.

This CDR3 is CAWRPGTSVSEQFF. The DNA for the CDR3 is TGTGCCTGGAGACCAGGGACTAGCGTCAGTGAGCAGTTCTTC. J is TRBJ2-1 and V is TRBV30, with 10 positions matching TRBD2. In germline, CDR1 is GTSNPN, CDR2 SVGIG (reference sequence). The CDR3 sequence is 14 residues long. V shed 3 bases, J shed 9 bases, and the junction held 8 bases outside the gene matches.